The 19 T cell receptor beta chains given below trace back to one sample, sequenced in a study of shared clonotypes between healthy human individuals. Terminally differentiated effector memory CD45RA+ cells were left out of the naive CD8 fraction, which was CD45RO-negative and positively selected for CCR7. The table came from immunoSEQ multiplex PCR; TCRdb's copy has only in-frame clones and leaves some out. Of about 2.2 million clones listed, roughly 93% are singletons. Material: naive CD8+ T cells from PBMCs. The receptors come from a man between 18 and 35 years old in good health. Some clones in this sample may be carry-over from other donors' samples.

The chain employs TRBV7-9 and TRBJ1-1, with 10 bases fitting TRBD1. V dropped 2 bases and J dropped 7; count of bases not matched to a gene: 4. Germline CDR1 SEHNR, CDR2 FQNEAQ (reference sequence). The CDR3 is 14 amino acids. CDR3 protein: CASSLTGQGIEAFF. CDR3 DNA: TGTGCCAGCAGCTTAACGGGACAGGGGATTGAAGCTTTCTTT. The entire variable domain, with the rest obtained from reference TRBV7-9 and TRBJ1-1, is as follows: DTGVSQNPRHKITKRGQNVTFRCDPISEHNRLYWYRQTLGQGPEFLTYFQNEAQLEKSRLLSDRFSAERPKGSFSTLEIQRTEQGDSAMYLCASSLTGQGIEAFFGQGTRLTVV.

The chain is built from TRBV7-8 and TRBJ1-5; TRBD1 might be the D (6 bases). Germline loops: CDR1 SGHVS, CDR2 FQNEAQ. V was shortened by 2 bases and J by 5 bases, with 16 bases between the two germline ends. The CDR3 length is 16 residues. The CDR3 is CASSLSDRSRDQPQHF. The CDR3 DNA follows: TGTGCCAGCAGCTTATCCGACAGGTCCCGCGATCAGCCCCAGCATTTT. The complete variable domain, with remaining parts taken from reference TRBV7-8 and TRBJ1-5, reads GAGVSQSPRYKVAKRGQDVALRCDPISGHVSLFWYQQALGQGPEFLTYFQNEAQLDKSGLPSDRFFAERPEGSVSTLKIQRTQQEDSAVYLCASSLSDRSRDQPQHFGDGTRLSIL.

The V gene is TRBV27, the J gene TRBJ1-5; 7 bases are shared with TRBD1. The germline V gene has CDR1 MNHEY and CDR2 SMNVEV (reference sequence). The ends lost 4 bases at V and 3 bases at J; junction bases unmatched: 3. This CDR3 spans 14 amino acids. CDR3 DNA: TGTGCCAGCAGTTACAGGGGTCACAATCAGCCCCAGCATTTT. Its translation is CASSYRGHNQPQHF.

The V call is TRBV11-2, the J call TRBJ1-1, with 9 nucleotides matching TRBD1. CDR1 SGHAT and CDR2 FQNNGV come from the germline V gene. This CDR3 is 17 amino acids long. J gave up 3 bases and V 5 bases, and 13 bases lay outside the gene matches. CDR3 loop: CASSPSRDRVGHTEAFF. CDR3 sequence (DNA): TGTGCCAGCAGCCCGAGTCGGGACAGGGTCGGTCACACTGAAGCTTTCTTT.

The rearrangement uses TRBV5-5 and TRBJ2-1; tentatively, D is TRBD2 (5 bases). Trimming removed 3 bases from V and 7 bases from J, with 17 bases in between. Germline V lookup: CDR1 SGHKS, CDR2 YYEKEE (reference sequence). The CDR3 has 15 residues. The CDR3 DNA sequence: TGTGCCAGCAGCTGGTTATCGGGGAGTAGGAATGAGCAGTTCTTC. Encoded protein: CASSWLSGSRNEQFF.

The CDR3 loop reads CASSEDLRYANTGELFF. Written as DNA, the CDR3 is TGTGCCAGCAGTGAAGACCTAAGATATGCGAACACCGGGGAGCTGTTTTTT. The chain combines TRBV6-1 with TRBJ2-2; D uncertain. In germline, CDR1 is MNHNS, CDR2 SASEGT. Trimming took off 1 base at V and 0 bases at J, with 12 bases between the two ends. The CDR3 has 17 residues.

In nucleotides, the CDR3 is TGTGCCAGCAGCCAGACACAGGGGGCTTACAATGAGCAGTTCTTC. Translating it yields CASSQTQGAYNEQFF. The chain employs TRBV4-2 and TRBJ2-1; 9 bases align to TRBD1. J lost 4 bases, V lost 3 bases, and 4 bases had no gene match. This CDR3 contains 15 residues. The V gene's germline CDR1 is LGHNA and CDR2 YNFKEQ.

The chain combines TRBV9 with TRBJ2-5; D is undetermined. CDR3 length: 15 amino acids. Germline V gives CDR1 SGDLS, CDR2 YYNGEE. Trimming took off 0 bases at V and 0 bases at J, with 9 bases between the two ends. CDR3 DNA sequence: TGTGCCAGCAGCGTAGAGGGTTTCTACCAAGAGACCCAGTACTTC. This codes for CASSVEGFYQETQYF.

A note on this clone: At one boundary the junction diverges from the germline segment, which might be a read error. The rearrangement joins TRBV5-1 to TRBJ2-2, with 7 bases fitting TRBD1. The CDR3 length is 17 residues. Germline V lookup: CDR1 SGHRS, CDR2 YFSETQ. The DNA for the CDR3 is TGCGCCAGCAGTTTGGGCGTCGGGACAGTCAACACCGGGGAGCTGTTTTTT. This encodes CASSLGVGTVNTGELFF. Full variable domain (rest looked up from reference TRBV5-1 and TRBJ2-2): KAGVTQTPRYLIKTRGQQVTLSCSPISGHRSVSWYQQTPGQGLQFLFEYFSETQRNKGNFPGRFSGRQFSNSRSEMNVSTLELGDSALYLCASSLGVGTVNTGELFFGEGSRLTVL.

The chain couples TRBV28 to TRBJ1-4, with D possibly being TRBD1 (5 bases). V was pared by 5 bases and J by 2 bases, with 12 bases between. The germline gives CDR1 MDHEN, CDR2 SYDVKM. The CDR3 is made up of 15 amino acids. The CDR3 bases are TGTGCCAGCAGTCTTGAGGGGCTGACTAATGAAAAACTGTTTTTT. Its protein is CASSLEGLTNEKLFF.

The chain recombines TRBV12-5 with TRBJ2-2; the match to TRBD2 covers 11 bases. CDR3 length: 15 amino acids. Germline V lookup: CDR1 LGHNT, CDR2 FRNRAP. V lost 2 bases to trimming and J lost 5 bases; unmatched junction nucleotides: 1. The CDR3 DNA follows: TGTGCTAGTGGTTTGCTAGCGGGAGGTACCGGGGAGCTGTTTTTT. It encodes CASGLLAGGTGELFF.

The chain links TRBV7-2 to TRBJ1-5; a weak D match, TRBD1 (6 bases). Germline V gives CDR1 SGHTA, CDR2 FQGNSA. The CDR3 runs 15 residues. V was cut by 7 bases and J by 2 bases, with 15 bases left in between. CDR3 loop: CASKNRVGGNQPQHF. CDR3 DNA sequence: TGTGCCAGCAAAAACAGGGTTGGAGGCAATCAGCCCCAGCATTTT.

This chain connects TRBV2 to TRBJ2-7, with TRBD2 matching over 14 bases. Losses at the gene ends were 5 bases for V and 6 bases for J; bases not matched to a gene: 6. This CDR3 is 15 amino acids long. Germline CDR1 is SNHLY and CDR2 is FYNNEI. CDR3 sequence (DNA): TGTGCCAGCAGTCCCGGGACTAGCGGGAGTTTCGAGCAGTACTTC. It is translated as CASSPGTSGSFEQYF.

The genes are TRBV28 and TRBJ1-1; 7 bases align to TRBD1. The V and J ends lost 5 bases and 5 bases, in that order; junction bases with no gene match: 11. The CDR3 runs to 15 residues. Looked up from germline, CDR1 is MDHEN and CDR2 is SYDVKM. This CDR3 is CASSPTGVEWTEAFF. The DNA for the CDR3 is TGTGCCAGCAGTCCCACAGGGGTGGAGTGGACTGAAGCTTTCTTT.

This rearrangement joins TRBV2 to TRBJ2-1; D assignment may be TRBD1 or TRBD2 (6 bases each). Trimming shortened V by 10 bases and J by 8 bases, and 15 bases separated the two germline ends. This CDR3 contains 12 residues. Germline lookup yields CDR1 SNHLY and CDR2 FYNNEI. The CDR3 region is CATFGGRDEQFF. The CDR3 DNA is TGTGCCACCTTTGGGGGGCGCGATGAGCAGTTCTTC.

The chain is built from TRBV27 and TRBJ2-7; D possibly corresponds to TRBD1 (6 bases). The CDR3 is 14 amino acids. V lost 3 bases and J 3 bases, leaving 12 bases between the germline ends. Germline V lookup: CDR1 MNHEY, CDR2 SMNVEV (reference sequence). CDR3 loop: CASSFARGGYEQYF. CDR3 in DNA: TGTGCCAGCAGTTTCGCCAGGGGTGGCTACGAGCAGTACTTC.

Concerning this clone itself: A read error may account for a junction end that differs from germline. The chain joins TRBV7-3 to TRBJ2-7; 11 nucleotides agree with TRBD2. Germline values: CDR1 SGHTA, CDR2 FQGTGA. The CDR3 is 13 residues long. Written as DNA, the CDR3 is TGTGCCAGCAGCCCAGAAACTAGCGGGAGTAAAGTCTTC. Amino acid sequence: CASSPETSGSKVF. The full variable domain, completed using reference TRBV7-3 and TRBJ2-7, is GAGVSQTPSNKVTEKGKYVELRCDPISGHTALYWYRQSLGQGPEFLIYFQGTGAADDSGLPNDRFFAVRPEGSVSTLKIQRTERGDSAVYLCASSPETSGSKVFGPGTRLTVT.

With regard to this clone: Additional DNA sequences in this sample encode the identical CDR3. The V call is TRBV28, the J call TRBJ2-2; D remains ambiguous. Germline V CDR1 and CDR2: MDHEN, SYDVKM. Trimming removed 5 bases at V and 7 bases at J, with 5 bases between. The CDR3 has 11 amino acids. The CDR3 DNA is TGTGCCAGCAGTGGAAGCGGGGAGCTGTTTTTT. Its translation: CASSGSGELFF.

This sequence joins TRBV28 and TRBJ1-2; 9 bases are shared with TRBD1. This CDR3 is 17 amino acids long. J lost 3 bases, V lost 2 bases, and 10 bases had no gene match. CDR1 and CDR2 from the germline V gene are MDHEN and SYDVKM. Written as DNA, the CDR3 is TGTGCCAGCAGTTTAAAGTCGGACAGGGGACCCCACTATGGCTACACCTTC. Encoded protein: CASSLKSDRGPHYGYTF.